These 15 T cell receptor beta chains share one sample of origin, sequenced in a study of shared clonotypes between healthy human individuals. CD45RO negativity and positive selection for CCR7 defined naive CD8 cells, a population that excluded terminally differentiated effector memory CD45RA+ cells. Using immunoSEQ multiplex PCR, the repertoire was profiled, and TCRdb retains in-frame clones only, with some absent. The sample lists fewer than 800,000 clones; about 91% were seen once. Sequencing was done on a sample of naive CD8+ T cells sorted from blood. All receptors come from a man in his thirties or forties in good health.

This clone was recorded only once. The chain employs TRBV27 and TRBJ2-3; the match to TRBD2 covers 11 bases. The germline V gene encodes CDR1 MNHEY and CDR2 SMNVEV (reference sequence). J gave up 0 bases and V 2 bases, and 7 bases lay outside the gene matches. There are 18 residues in the CDR3. The CDR3, as DNA: TGTGCCAGCAGTTTAAGCTTGGGACTAGCGGCTAGCACAGATACGCAGTATTTT. Protein sequence: CASSLSLGLAASTDTQYF.

The chain recombines TRBV7-9 with TRBJ2-7, with 9 bases matching TRBD2. CDR1 and CDR2 from the germline V gene are SEHNR and FQNEAQ (reference sequence). The CDR3 length is 15 residues. Trimming removed 2 bases from V and 3 bases from J; junction bases left unmatched: 5. CDR3 in amino acids: CASSLFTSGLYEQYF. In nucleotides, the CDR3 is TGTGCCAGCAGCTTATTCACTAGCGGGCTCTACGAGCAGTACTTC.

The V and J genes are TRBV4-1 and TRBJ1-4; the match to TRBD1 covers 7 bases. Germline V gives CDR1 MGHRA, CDR2 YSYEKL. The ends lost 4 bases at V and 8 bases at J; junction bases unmatched: 7. The CDR3 runs to 14 residues. The chain's CDR3 is CASSLGQDYEKLFF. As DNA, the CDR3 is TGCGCCAGCAGCCTCGGACAGGACTACGAAAAACTGTTTTTT.

In the case of this clone: At one boundary the junction diverges from the germline segment, which might be a read error. The V gene is TRBV4-2, the J gene TRBJ2-1; maybe TRBD2 (6 bases). Germline values: CDR1 LGHNA, CDR2 YNFKEQ. CDR3 length: 16 amino acids. The CDR3 nucleotides read TGTGCCAGCAGCCAAGATGGGGCGGGATTCAACAATGAACAGTTCTTC. It specifies CASSQDGAGFNNEQFF.

The chain recombines TRBV7-8 with TRBJ1-1; TRBD1 matches 7 bases. Trimming removed 5 bases from V and 1 base from J; junction bases left unmatched: 4. Germline CDR1 is SGHVS and CDR2 is FQNEAQ. This CDR3 has 14 amino acids. CDR3 in amino acids: CASSADRANTEAFF. CDR3 DNA sequence: TGTGCCAGCAGCGCCGACAGGGCGAACACTGAAGCTTTCTTT.

The chain uses TRBV4-3 and TRBJ2-2; either TRBD1 or TRBD2 may fit D (5 bases each). CDR1 LGHNA and CDR2 YSLEER come from the germline V gene. This CDR3 has 16 residues. Trimming shortened V by 1 base and J by 0 bases, and 9 bases separated the two germline ends. Here the CDR3 reads CASSQGRGANTGELFF. The CDR3 nucleotides read TGCGCCAGCAGCCAAGGACGAGGGGCGAACACCGGGGAGCTGTTTTTT.

CDR3 residues: CASSLGWQYSRTDTQYF. The CDR3 DNA sequence: TGTGCCAGCAGCTTGGGGTGGCAGTACTCTCGCACAGATACGCAGTATTTT. The rearrangement links TRBV5-6 to TRBJ2-3; no reliable D call. Trimming left V 0 bases short and J 1 base short, with 15 bases between. The CDR3 contains 17 residues. The germline V gene encodes CDR1 SGHDT and CDR2 YYEEEE.

J is TRBJ2-1 and V is TRBV6-1; D unresolved. Germline V gene sequence: CDR1 MNHNS, CDR2 SASEGT. With 3 bases removed from V and 5 bases from J, the gap between germline ends came to 17 bases. The CDR3 length is 16 residues. The chain's CDR3 is CASSELGSSLNNEQFF. CDR3 nucleotide sequence: TGTGCCAGCAGTGAGCTAGGGTCCTCTCTCAACAATGAGCAGTTCTTC.

This sequence joins TRBV10-3 and TRBJ1-5; 10 nucleotides match TRBD1. With 0 bases clipped from V and 8 bases from J, the junction kept 4 bases outside the gene matches. Germline V lookup: CDR1 ENHRY, CDR2 SYGVKD. The CDR3 consists of 15 residues. The CDR3 protein is CAISESGQGREPQHF. CDR3 nucleotides: TGTGCCATCAGTGAGTCGGGACAGGGGCGGGAGCCCCAGCATTTT.

The chain joins TRBV6-1 to TRBJ2-1; 9 bases fit TRBD2. The J segment lost 7 bases and the V segment lost 2 bases, leaving 6 bases of the junction unmatched. This CDR3 comprises 15 residues. The germline V gene has CDR1 MNHNS and CDR2 SASEGT. This CDR3 reads CASSEWREGPNEQFF. The CDR3 nucleotides read TGTGCCAGCAGTGAATGGCGGGAGGGCCCAAATGAGCAGTTCTTC.

The chain carries TRBV7-3 and TRBJ2-2; tentative D call: TRBD1 (6 bases). Germline V CDR1 and CDR2: SGHTA, FQGTGA. The CDR3 is 15 amino acids. Between the trimmed V and J ends, which lost 4 bases and 2 bases, there was a span of 11 bases. The CDR3 DNA follows: TGTGCCAGCAGCTCTCGGACAGATAACACCGGGGAGCTGTTTTTT. Amino acid sequence: CASSSRTDNTGELFF.

This chain connects TRBV29-1 to TRBJ2-1; 12 positions match TRBD1. The CDR3 covers 15 residues. Germline values: CDR1 SQVTM, CDR2 ANQGSEA. V shed 3 bases and J 6 bases; nucleotides not matched to a gene: 6. The CDR3 protein is CSVETGQGAGNEQFF. The CDR3 DNA reads as TGCAGCGTTGAGACGGGACAGGGGGCCGGCAATGAGCAGTTCTTC.

The chain has TRBV7-8 and TRBJ2-1; 10 bases align to TRBD2. The junction had 5 bases not matched to a gene; V was cut back by 0 bases and J by 3 bases. CDR3 length: 17 residues. Germline V gene data show CDR1 as SGHVS and CDR2 as FQNEAQ. The CDR3 is CASSLAYIAGGYNEQFF. The CDR3 DNA sequence: TGTGCCAGCAGCTTAGCCTATATAGCGGGAGGCTACAATGAGCAGTTCTTC.

The rearrangement joins TRBV13 to TRBJ2-1, with 7 bases matching TRBD2. The trim removed 5 bases at V and 5 bases at J, leaving 9 bases unmatched. The CDR3 length is 15 residues. Germline V gene lookup returns CDR1 PRHDT and CDR2 FYEKMQ (reference sequence). The CDR3: CASSPPELADNEQFF. For the CDR3, the DNA is TGTGCCAGCAGCCCGCCGGAGCTAGCGGACAATGAGCAGTTCTTC.

The gene calls are TRBV5-1 and TRBJ1-2; the match to TRBD1 covers 8 bases. The CDR3 runs 13 residues. The trim removed 7 bases at V and 3 bases at J, leaving 5 bases unmatched. Germline V gene data show CDR1 as SGHRS and CDR2 as YFSETQ. CDR3 in amino acids: CASGGGQDYGYTF. CDR3 coding DNA: TGCGCCAGCGGCGGGGGACAGGACTATGGCTACACCTTC.